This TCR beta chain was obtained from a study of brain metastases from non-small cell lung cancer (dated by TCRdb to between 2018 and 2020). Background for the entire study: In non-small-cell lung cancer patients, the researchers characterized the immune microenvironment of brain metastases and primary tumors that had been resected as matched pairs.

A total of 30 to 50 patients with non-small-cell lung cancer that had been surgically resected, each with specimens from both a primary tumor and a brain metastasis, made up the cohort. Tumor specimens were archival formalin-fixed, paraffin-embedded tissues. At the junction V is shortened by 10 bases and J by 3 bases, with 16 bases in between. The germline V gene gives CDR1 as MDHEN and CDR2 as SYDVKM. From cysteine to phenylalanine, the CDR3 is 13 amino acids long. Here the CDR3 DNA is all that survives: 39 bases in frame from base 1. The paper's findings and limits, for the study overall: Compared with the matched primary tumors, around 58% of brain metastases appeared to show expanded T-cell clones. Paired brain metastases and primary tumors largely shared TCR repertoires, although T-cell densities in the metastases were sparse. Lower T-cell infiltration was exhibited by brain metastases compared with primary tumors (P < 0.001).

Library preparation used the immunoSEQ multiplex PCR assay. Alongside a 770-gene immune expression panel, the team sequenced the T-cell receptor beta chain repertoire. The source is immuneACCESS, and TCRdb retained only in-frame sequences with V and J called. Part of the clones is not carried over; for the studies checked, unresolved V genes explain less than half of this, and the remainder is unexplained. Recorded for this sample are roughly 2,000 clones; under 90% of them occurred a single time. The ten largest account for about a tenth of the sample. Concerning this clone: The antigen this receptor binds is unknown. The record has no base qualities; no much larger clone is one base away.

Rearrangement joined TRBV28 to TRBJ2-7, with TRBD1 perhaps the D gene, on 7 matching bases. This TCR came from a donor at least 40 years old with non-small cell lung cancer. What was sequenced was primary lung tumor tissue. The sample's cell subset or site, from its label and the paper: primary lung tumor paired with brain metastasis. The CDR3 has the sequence CATAGGLVYEQYF. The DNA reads TGTGCCACAGCAGGGGGACTCGTCTACGAGCAGTACTTC.